These 6 T cell receptor beta chains were all obtained from the same sample, sequenced in a study of naive and memory T cell subsets. The beta constant-region primer was an equimolar mix of two oligonucleotides covering TRBC1 and TRBC2. Using its own MiXCR run on the UMI-ligation and nested PCR reads, TCRdb lists one record per CDR3 protein. The table records approximately 85,000 distinct CDR3 sequences, 7% to 8% of them present only once. The material sequenced was central memory CD4+ T cells from blood. The origin of the receptors is a human donor in good health.

This clonotype was counted between two and nine times. The chain combines TRBV29-1 with TRBJ2-1, with TRBD2 identical over 12 bases. V lost 2 bases, J lost 7 bases, and 3 bases stayed unmatched. The CDR3 consists of 14 residues. The germline V gene has CDR1 SQVTM and CDR2 ANQGSEA. Written as DNA, the CDR3 is TGCAGCGTTGAACGGACTAGCGGGATTAATGAGCAGTTCTTC. Its translation: CSVERTSGINEQFF.

This clonotype has more than one count but fewer than ten. The chain recombines TRBV3-1 with TRBJ1-2, with 7 bases identical to TRBD1. The CDR3 has 13 residues. With 7 bases clipped from V and 6 bases from J, the junction kept 8 bases outside the gene matches. Germline assignment: CDR1 LGHDT and CDR2 YNNKEL (reference sequence). CDR3 sequence (DNA): TGTGCCAGCACCCCTAAGGACAGGCATGGCTACACCTTC. Translation: CASTPKDRHGYTF.

This clonotype showed up just a few times. The chain carries TRBV3-1 and TRBJ2-1; tentatively, D is TRBD2 (5 bases). The V end lost 0 bases, the J end lost 7 bases, and 19 bases lay between the germline ends. The CDR3 covers 17 residues. Germline lookup yields CDR1 LGHDT and CDR2 YNNKEL (reference sequence). The CDR3 DNA sequence: TGTGCCAGCAGCCAAGACCTGTCCGGACGAGCGGATAATGAGCAGTTCTTC. Translating gives CASSQDLSGRADNEQFF.

This clonotype showed up just a few times. The gene calls are TRBV29-1 and TRBJ2-7, with D unresolved. From germline, CDR1 is SQVTM and CDR2 ANQGSEA. V shed 3 bases and J shed 6 bases, with 12 bases lying between them. The CDR3 is 12 amino acids. For the CDR3, the DNA is TGCAGCGTTGATATTGGGATGGGCGAGCAGTACTTC. Protein product: CSVDIGMGEQYF.

This clonotype has at least ten counts. The rearrangement links TRBV29-1 to TRBJ1-1; 7 bases match TRBD1. The V and J ends lost 5 bases and 4 bases, in that order; junction bases with no gene match: 7. Germline-derived CDR1 and CDR2 are SQVTM and ANQGSEA. The CDR3 spans 13 residues. Written as DNA, the CDR3 is TGCAGCGTTTCCCAGGGGGGGAGCACTGAAGCTTTCTTT. This gives the protein CSVSQGGSTEAFF.

This clonotype was seen ten or more times. This rearrangement joins TRBV6-2 or TRBV6-3 to TRBJ1-3; 7 bases map to TRBD1. CDR3 length: 16 residues. The ends lost 7 bases at V and 1 base at J; junction bases unmatched: 10. Per germline, CDR1 MNHEY and CDR2 SVGEGT. This CDR3 reads CASTPGQRASGNTIYF. CDR3 nucleotides: TGTGCCAGCACGCCGGGACAGCGCGCATCTGGAAACACCATATATTTT.